The present T cell receptor (beta chain) was sequenced within a study of blood T cell repertoires in COVID-19. In the study overall: Sample material is recorded as cDNA or gDNA derived from T cells, B-cell-depleted T cells, or PBMCs.

V shed 4 bases and J shed 1 base, with 13 bases lying between them. CDR3 length: 15 residues. The V gene's germline CDR1 is MRHNA and CDR2 SNTAGT. Enrolled through a virtual design, the participants were between roughly 18 and 90 years of age and came from under 30 US areas. Participant reports of clinical history set cohort assignment. What the recovered Cohort 3 donors had was two negative PCRs, clearance, or symptom resolution. Assay used: immunoSEQ multiplex PCR; TCRdb lists only in-frame clones, some missing. This sample yields more than 85,000 clones, of which just over 85% are seen a single time; about 2.5% belongs to the top ten.

The sequenced sample was PBMCs or T cells enriched from blood (not recorded which). The sequence was collected from a woman aged 45-65 years who had recovered from COVID-19. The V gene is TRBV6-4, the J gene TRBJ1-1, with D possibly being TRBD1 (6 bases). This CDR3 reads CASSATGTPNTEAFF. The CDR3 region has the DNA TGTGCCAGCAGTGCGACCGGGACACCGAACACTGAAGCTTTCTTT.